This T cell receptor beta chain was sequenced for a study of blood T cells in healthy people across ages. Study-wide results and limits: PBMCs that were unsorted prevented a conclusive naive versus antigen-experienced comparison. Calculation of diversity from one million T cells yielded estimates considered to be underestimates.

The V gene end was trimmed by 0 bases and the J gene end by 4 bases; junction bases not matched to a gene: 10. Germline loops: CDR1 SGHRS, CDR2 YFSETQ. This CDR3 has 17 residues. Through a sample-barcoded 5' primer and a J-beta primer mix, a second PCR was run for roughly 6 to 11 cycles. TCRdb re-called the 5' RACE reads with MiXCR, one entry per CDR3 protein. Altogether about 1 million distinct CDR3 sequences are present, 40% to 50% being singletons, with the ten largest covering over 15%. This clonotype was seen more than once but under ten times. The antigen is not known. This chain connects TRBV5-1 to TRBJ2-7; 10 bases are a match to TRBD2. Sequencing was performed on blood. The source is a woman aged 60-75 years in good health. CDR3 sequence: CASSLGLNLAGEYEQYF. The CDR3 DNA follows: TGCGCCAGCAGCTTGGGCTTAAACCTAGCGGGAGAGTACGAGCAGTACTTC.